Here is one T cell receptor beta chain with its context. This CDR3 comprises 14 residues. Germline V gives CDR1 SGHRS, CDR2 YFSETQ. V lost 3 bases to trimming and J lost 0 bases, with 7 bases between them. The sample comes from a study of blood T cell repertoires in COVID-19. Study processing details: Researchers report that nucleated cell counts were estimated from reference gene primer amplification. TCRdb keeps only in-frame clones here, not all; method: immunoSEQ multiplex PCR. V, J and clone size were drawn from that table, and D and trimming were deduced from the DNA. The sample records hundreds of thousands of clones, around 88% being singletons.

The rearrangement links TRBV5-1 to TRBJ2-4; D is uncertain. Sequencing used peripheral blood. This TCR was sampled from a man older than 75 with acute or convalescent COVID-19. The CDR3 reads CASSSTPAKNIQYF. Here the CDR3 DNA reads TGCGCCAGCAGCTCGACACCAGCCAAAAACATTCAGTACTTC.